Each of the 5 T cell receptor beta chains below was sequenced from the same sample in a study of cytomegalovirus exposure and HLA in healthy donors (dated 2017 in TCRdb). Library preparation used the immunoSEQ multiplex PCR assay. The multiplex PCR relied on a mix of 60 forward primers for TCR Vbeta segments and 13 reverse primers for TCR Jbeta segments. TCRdb's version of the immuneACCESS table is confined to in-frame rearrangements and falls short of the full clone set. An unresolved V gene accounts for under half of the shortfall where checked; the remainder is of unknown origin. The sample table records 55,000 to 80,000 clones; roughly 87% of these occur just once. The ten largest account for around 10% of the sample. The sequenced material came from PBMCs. Receptors originate from a female donor in good health and CMV-seronegative.

V usage is TRBV28 and J usage is TRBJ2-7; 8 nucleotides agree with TRBD2. J lost 5 bases, V lost 5 bases, and 14 bases had no gene match. There are 16 residues in the CDR3. CDR1 is MDHEN, CDR2 SYDVKM, per germline. CDR3 in amino acids: CASSPLGTSKADEQYF. The CDR3 nucleotides read TGTGCCAGCAGTCCCCTTGGGACTAGTAAAGCGGACGAGCAGTACTTC.

The gene calls are TRBV13 and TRBJ1-2; D not resolved. The CDR3 consists of 13 residues. Germline V gene lookup returns CDR1 PRHDT and CDR2 FYEKMQ (reference sequence). Deletions cut 3 bases from V and 2 bases from J, with 7 bases between. The CDR3 nucleotides are TGTGCCAGCAGCTTGCGCGGGAACTATGGCTACACCTTC. Amino acids: CASSLRGNYGYTF. Combining the CDR3 with reference TRBV13 and TRBJ1-2 gives the whole variable domain AAGVIQSPRHLIKEKRETATLKCYPIPRHDTVYWYQQGPGQDPQFLISFYEKMQSDKGSIPDRFSAQQFSDYHSELNMSSLELGDSALYFCASSLRGNYGYTFGSGTRLTVV.

The rearrangement links TRBV28 to TRBJ1-2; 9 bases line up with TRBD1. V was clipped by 6 bases and J by 7 bases; unmatched bases: 15. The length of the CDR3 is 16 residues. Germline CDR1 MDHEN, CDR2 SYDVKM. CDR3 sequence (DNA): TGTGCCAGCAGCATACATGACCCGGGACAGGGTCTTGGCTACACCTTC. It translates to CASSIHDPGQGLGYTF.

The CDR3 sequence is CASSPPSPLSYNEQFF. The CDR3 coding sequence is TGTGCCAGCAGTCCCCCCTCCCCACTCTCCTACAATGAGCAGTTCTTC. The chain couples TRBV28 to TRBJ2-1; D is undetermined. The CDR3 spans 16 residues. V was pared by 5 bases and J by 0 bases, with 14 bases between. Germline values: CDR1 MDHEN, CDR2 SYDVKM. The whole variable domain, remainder taken from reference TRBV28 and TRBJ2-1, is DVKVTQSSRYLVKRTGEKVFLECVQDMDHENMFWYRQDPGLGLRLIYFSYDVKMKEKGDIPEGYSVSREKKERFSLILESASTNQTSMYLCASSPPSPLSYNEQFFGPGTRLTVL.

The rearrangement joins TRBV6-6 to TRBJ2-7; 10 nucleotides align to TRBD1. This CDR3 comprises 16 residues. The V segment lost 5 bases and the J segment 7 bases; nucleotides outside the gene matches: 14. The germline CDR1 and CDR2 sequences are MNHNY and SVGAGI (reference sequence). This chain's CDR3 is CASSRGTGDPRGEQYF. CDR3 sequence (DNA): TGTGCCAGCAGTCGCGGGACAGGGGACCCCCGGGGGGAGCAGTACTTC.